This T cell receptor beta chain emerged from a study of identical twins. This clonotype came up a few times. Its antigen remains unidentified. Germline V gene data show CDR1 as MNHNY and CDR2 as SVGAGI (reference sequence). Trimming removed 6 bases at V and 2 bases at J, with 13 bases between. There are 14 residues in the CDR3. TCRdb re-analysed the 5' RACE reads in MiXCR, keeping a single row per CDR3 protein. This sample has 1.5 million or so distinct CDR3 sequences, with 25% to 35% found just once. Notes on the study in general: Carriage of fewer insertions was seen in abundant cord blood beta clonotypes, whereas memory repertoires showed none.

This TCR came from a newborn girl in good health. The sample taken for sequencing was cord blood. V is TRBV6-6 and J is TRBJ1-2, with D perhaps TRBD1 (6 bases). CDR3 region: CASSNSTGNYGYTF. The CDR3 nucleotides are TGTGCCAGCAGCAACTCTACAGGGAACTATGGCTACACCTTC.